This T cell receptor beta chain was captured in a study of identical twins. The study, taken as a whole, reports: In drawing conclusions, the study used cross-sectional statistical analysis and did not follow the same donors.

TCRdb used MiXCR to reprocess the 5' RACE reads, holding one entry per CDR3 protein. The data hold 550,000 to 700,000 distinct CDR3 sequences, with 21% observed a single time. This clonotype was seen only a few times. Its antigen is unidentified. This same sample was also part of a study on T cells expressing NK-cell markers. That source reports: Source material for TCR beta repertoires consisted of sorted CD3+CD56+NKG2C+, CD3+CD56+NKG2C- and CD3+CD56-NKG2C+ T cells. Most of the eight sequenced donors tested HCMV-seropositive; one tested seronegative.

Sequences were obtained from PBMCs. The receptor was derived from a woman between 18 and 29 years old in good health.

DNA of the CDR3: TGTGCCAGCAGCTTTCGAGGTTATGAAAAACTGTTTTTT. Its translation: CASSFRGYEKLFF. V is TRBV5-6 and J is TRBJ1-4; D ambiguous. Deletions cut 2 bases from V and 6 bases from J, with 8 bases between. The CDR3 runs 13 residues. The germline V gene has CDR1 SGHDT and CDR2 YYEEEE.